This T cell receptor (beta chain) came from a study of CD8 T cells in Susac syndrome (dated by TCRdb to between 2018 and 2021). Some background on the complete study: Repertoire sequencing was used to test whether CD8+ T cell activation and differentiation in Susac syndrome was antigen driven. Clonality of the CD8+ T cell repertoire was compared between eleven to twelve healthy donors, about 14 Susac syndrome patients and under 16 multiple sclerosis patients.

RNA was extracted using the RNeasy kit, and roughly 0.5 to 1 ug of the RNA was reverse transcribed with random hexamers. The immunoSEQ multiplex PCR assay, which covers 54 Vbeta and 13 Jbeta segments, was used to amplify TCR beta CDR3 regions. PCR amplification bias was corrected by using a synthetic template baseline for primer optimization and computational correction. Under the source paper's analysis protocol: Reads were annotated to V, D and J genes per IMGT and analyzed with immunoSEQ Analyzer, keeping only productive sequences. Clonality was computed as one minus Shannon entropy normalized by log2 of the number of productive unique sequences. Public and private clones were assessed among the 100 most prevalent clones of each patient and control. Clones were defined as Susac-specific if absent from the healthy and MS cohorts, from roughly 1,100 published viral clones and from other ImmuneACCESS disease sequences. TCRdb reprocessed the public reads (quality trimming at Q25 with fastp, clone calling with MiXCR) and kept in-frame beta chains. CDR3 protein sequences are deduplicated, and each keeps its most common genes and DNA. None of the V and J calls come from the authors' own analysis; TCRdb made them. The sample data list 200,000 to 250,000 distinct CDR3 sequences, and 80% to 95% of these were observed just once. The leading ten clones occupy about 0.12% of the sample.

High-throughput TCR beta sequencing profiled peripheral blood CD8+ and CD4+ T cells from healthy donors, Susac syndrome patients and multiple sclerosis patients. Treatment-naive patients with stable or active relapsing-remitting disease fulfilling revised McDonald criteria were used as multiple sclerosis controls. CD8+ TEMRA cells were enriched by FACS, while bulk CD8+ and CD4+ T cells were purified by magnetic negative isolation. Blood was collected in EDTA tubes and processed within 24 hours, with PBMCs isolated through density gradient centrifugation. PBMCs intended for TCR sequencing were frozen in liquid nitrogen and were later thawed in a 37 degrees C water bath. The sorted or isolated CD4+, CD8+ and CD8+ TEMRA cells had a purity of 90% or higher. Sequences MNHNS (CDR1) and SASEGT (CDR2) are obtained from the germline V gene. Trimming takes 1 base from V and 1 base from J, and the germline ends sit 10 bases apart. The CDR3 starts with the cysteine, ends with the phenylalanine, and has 15 residues. Kept here is only the CDR3 DNA, which spans 45 bases and is read in frame from base 1.

What the research found in general, with its limitations: The number of individuals in the TCR sequencing and HLA analysis was recognized as being relatively small.

Comment on this clonotype: No cognate antigen has been identified for it. No much larger clone is present one base from it, and per-base qualities are unavailable.

This TCR was recovered from a human donor with multiple sclerosis. The V and J segments used are TRBV6-1 and TRBJ2-5; TRBD1 is perhaps the D gene, given 5 matching bases. Sequenced material: CD8+ T cells from PBMCs. The sequenced DNA: TGTGCCAGCAGTGAAGAGACCAGGGTCCAAGAGACCCAGTACTTC. Its protein is CASSEETRVQETQYF.